Listed below are T cell receptor beta chains from one sample, sequenced in a study of T cell responses to AZD1222 COVID-19 vaccine. Profiled with immunoSEQ multiplex PCR; TCRdb holds only in-frame clones, not every one. The sample has some 130,000 clones; approximately 92% are singletons. Sequencing used peripheral blood, obtained 28 days after the second AZD1222 dose. These receptors were collected from an adult who received the AZD1222 COVID-19 vaccine. CDR3s include the opening cysteine and the closing phenylalanine or tryptophan. The D gene is left open where the match is weak. Clone size, where shown, is once, few, many, or a class for clones that have expanded.

-	TRBV7-8	TRBJ1-2	once	TGTGCCAGCAGCTTAGCGGCATCCTCCCGACGAGGGGGGACGGGTGGCTACACCTTC	CASSLAASSRRGGTGGYTF
TRBD1	TRBV5-4	TRBJ2-7	-	TGTGCCACCTCAGCCCAGGGGGCGAGCTACGAGCAGTACTTC	CATSAQGASYEQYF
TRBD2	TRBV4-1	TRBJ2-1	few	TGCGCCAGCAGCCAAGATAGGCTAGCGGGGACTGGGAATGAGCAGTTCTTC	CASSQDRLAGTGNEQFF
-	TRBV6-4	TRBJ1-1	few	TGTGCCAGCAGTGTGAGAGACAACACTGAAGCTTTCTTT	CASSVRDNTEAFF
-	TRBV9	TRBJ1-2	-	TGTGCCAGCAGCGTTGACGGCTGGAGTGGCTACACCTTC	CASSVDGWSGYTF
TRBD2	TRBV5-4	TRBJ2-2	-	TGTGCCAGCAATCAGGGACTAGCGGGGAACACCGGGGAGCTGTTTTTT	CASNQGLAGNTGELFF
-	TRBV7-9	TRBJ1-2	-	TGTGCCAGCAGCCCCCAGACCCTTGGACAGCGTAATGGACTTTATGGCTACACCTTC	CASSPQTLGQRNGLYGYTF
-	TRBV7-9	TRBJ1-4	-	TGTGCCAGCAGCTTACTGTCACTAAAGACAGTCGAAAAACTGTTTTTT	CASSLLSLKTVEKLFF
-	TRBV12-3/TRBV12-4	TRBJ2-7	-	TGTGCCAGCAGTACGAGCTTACCCTACGAGCAGTACTTC	CASSTSLPYEQYF
TRBD2	TRBV9	TRBJ2-2	-	TGTGCCAGCGGACGGGCGGGGGGAAACACCGGGGAGCTGTTTTTT	CASGRAGGNTGELFF
-	TRBV3-1/TRBV3-2	TRBJ2-7	-	TGTGCCAGCACCCCTCGGGCCCAGGGCGAGCAGTACTTC	CASTPRAQGEQYF
-	TRBV7-9	TRBJ1-2	-	TGTGCCAGCAGCTTACCGTTGGCCTATGGCTACACCTTC	CASSLPLAYGYTF
-	TRBV9	TRBJ1-2	once	TGTGCCAGCAGCCCGGGTTGGAGCCTGGCTGGCTACACCTTC	CASSPGWSLAGYTF
-	TRBV11-2	TRBJ1-1	-	TGTGCCAGCAGCCGACCGTTTTGGGGACCCGAAGCTTTCTTT	CASSRPFWGPEAFF
-	TRBV7-3	TRBJ2-2	once	TGTGCCAGCAGCCCCCTGTTAGGCGGGGAGCTGTTTTTT	CASSPLLGGELFF
TRBD1	TRBV19	TRBJ1-2	-	TGTGCCAGTAGTACCTTGAACAGGGGAGGCTACACCTTC	CASSTLNRGGYTF
-	TRBV30	TRBJ1-5	-	TGTGCCTGGAGTGCTGCGACGGCCTATAGCAATCAGCCCCAGCATTTT	CAWSAATAYSNQPQHF
-	TRBV7-8	TRBJ1-5	-	TGTGCCAGCAGCCTAGGACGGAGCAATCAGCCCCAGCATTTT	CASSLGRSNQPQHF
TRBD1	TRBV5-1	TRBJ1-1	-	TGCGCCAGCAGCAGACAGGGGAACACTGAAGCTTTCTTT	CASSRQGNTEAFF
-	TRBV20-1	TRBJ1-1	-	TGCAGTGTCGAGGGGCGGACTGAAGCTTTCTTT	CSVEGRTEAFF
-	TRBV27	TRBJ1-6	-	TGTGCCAGCAGTTTTGCAGGGCCCAATTCACCCCTCCACTTT	CASSFAGPNSPLHF
-	TRBV4-1	TRBJ1-2	-	TGCGCCAGCAGCCAAGGACGGGGAGGCTATGGCTACACCTTC	CASSQGRGGYGYTF
-	TRBV11-2	TRBJ1-4	-	TGTGCCAGCAGCTTAAATCAGGGAGGAAATGAAAAACTGTTTTTT	CASSLNQGGNEKLFF
TRBD2	TRBV14	TRBJ2-1	-	TGTGCCAGCAGCCATAGGCCTAGCGGGGGTAATGAGCAGTTCTTC	CASSHRPSGGNEQFF
TRBD2	TRBV19	TRBJ2-3	-	TGTGCCAGTAGTATGGGAGGGGCAGATACGCAGTATTTT	CASSMGGADTQYF
-	TRBV10-3	TRBJ1-1	-	TGTGCCATCAGTGAGTCCATGAACACTGAAGCTTTCTTT	CAISESMNTEAFF
TRBD2	TRBV6-2/TRBV6-3	TRBJ2-7	-	TGTGCCAGCAGTTACGCGGGGGTTTACGAGCAGTACTTC	CASSYAGVYEQYF
-	TRBV6-5	TRBJ2-3	-	TGTGCCAGCAGTTTTGGGTCAGATACGCAGTATTTT	CASSFGSDTQYF
-	TRBV12-3/TRBV12-4	TRBJ1-2	-	TGTGCCAGCAGTTTTCTACCTCATGGCTACACCTTC	CASSFLPHGYTF
-	TRBV28	TRBJ1-6	-	TGTGCCAGCAGTCACAGGAGCTCCTATAATTCACCCCTCCACTTT	CASSHRSSYNSPLHF
-	TRBV30	TRBJ1-5	-	TGTGCCTGGAGTCCCACAATGGATCAGCCCCAGCATTTT	CAWSPTMDQPQHF
-	TRBV7-9	TRBJ1-2	-	TGTGCCAGCAGCTCCCACTTGGGGATGGGCTACACCTTC	CASSSHLGMGYTF
-	TRBV7-9	TRBJ1-1	-	TGTGCCAGCAGCTTACTCCGCACTGAAGCTTTCTTT	CASSLLRTEAFF
-	TRBV7-9	TRBJ2-1	once	TGTGCCAGCAGCTTATCCGCACTAAAGCCCAATGAGCAGTTCTTC	CASSLSALKPNEQFF
-	TRBV5-1	TRBJ2-7	-	TGCGCCAGCAGCTTTTCGGCAGACTACGAGCAGTACTTC	CASSFSADYEQYF
TRBD1	TRBV11-2	TRBJ1-1	-	TGTGCCAGCAGCCCCCCGGACAGGCCGAACACTGAAGCTTTCTTT	CASSPPDRPNTEAFF
-	TRBV3-1/TRBV3-2	TRBJ1-1	-	TGTGCCAGCAGCACGGGGGCAGGGAACACTGAAGCTTTCTTT	CASSTGAGNTEAFF
-	TRBV4-3	TRBJ2-1	-	TGCGCCAGCAGCCAAGATTGGTGGGGGGCTTGGTGTGAGCAGTTCTTC	CASSQDWWGAWCEQFF